This entry concerns a single T cell receptor (beta chain). It was during active infection that Seattle patients were enrolled and then longitudinally followed. This specimen comes from a study of blood T cell repertoires in COVID-19. In the authors' methods: How many nucleated cells were present was estimated from reference gene primer amplification. The table came from immunoSEQ multiplex PCR; TCRdb's copy has only in-frame clones and leaves some out. The DNA was the basis for D and trimming; V, J and clone size are from that table. This sample has some 200,000 clones, with more than 70% found just once. The CDR3 loop spans 11 amino acids.

The sample taken for sequencing was peripheral blood. V is TRBV21-1 and J is TRBJ2-7; the table gives TRBD2 as D, unverified against the DNA. TRBV21-1 is classified as a pseudogene. The TCR comes from a man aged 50 or older with COVID-19, enrolled during active disease. The CDR3 sequence is CARRTSPKQYF. The CDR3 coding sequence is TGTGCCAGGAGGACTAGTCCGAAGCAGTACTTC.